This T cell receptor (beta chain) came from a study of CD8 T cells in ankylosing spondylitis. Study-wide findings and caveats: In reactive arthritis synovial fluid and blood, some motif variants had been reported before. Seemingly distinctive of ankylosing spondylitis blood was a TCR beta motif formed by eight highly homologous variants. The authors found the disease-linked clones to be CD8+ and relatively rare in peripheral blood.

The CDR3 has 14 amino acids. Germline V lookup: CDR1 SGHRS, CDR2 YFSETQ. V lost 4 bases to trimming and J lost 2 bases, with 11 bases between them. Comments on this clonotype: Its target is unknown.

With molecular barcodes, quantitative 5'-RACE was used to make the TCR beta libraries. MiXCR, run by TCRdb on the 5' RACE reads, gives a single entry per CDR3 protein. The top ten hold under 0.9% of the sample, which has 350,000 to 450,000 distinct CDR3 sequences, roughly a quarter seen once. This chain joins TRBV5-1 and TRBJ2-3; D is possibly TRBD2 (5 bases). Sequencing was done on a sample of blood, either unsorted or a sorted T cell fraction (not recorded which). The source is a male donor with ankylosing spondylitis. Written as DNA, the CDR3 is TGCGCCAGCAGCGGACCCGGGAACACAGATACGCAGTATTTT. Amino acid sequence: CASSGPGNTDTQYF.